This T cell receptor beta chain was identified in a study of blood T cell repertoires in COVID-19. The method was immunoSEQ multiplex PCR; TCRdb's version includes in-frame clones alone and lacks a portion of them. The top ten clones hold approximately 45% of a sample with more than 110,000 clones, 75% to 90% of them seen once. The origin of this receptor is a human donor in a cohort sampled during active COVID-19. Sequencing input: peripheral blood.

The CDR3 nucleotides read TGTGCCAGCAGCCTGGGGACAGGGAAGCGAAACACCATATATTTT. Its translation is CASSLGTGKRNTIYF. The chain has TRBV5-6 and TRBJ1-3; TRBD1 matches 9 bases. This CDR3 contains 15 residues. Germline-derived CDR1 and CDR2 are SGHDT and YYEEEE. Unmatched junction bases numbered 7, after V lost 4 bases and J lost 5 bases.